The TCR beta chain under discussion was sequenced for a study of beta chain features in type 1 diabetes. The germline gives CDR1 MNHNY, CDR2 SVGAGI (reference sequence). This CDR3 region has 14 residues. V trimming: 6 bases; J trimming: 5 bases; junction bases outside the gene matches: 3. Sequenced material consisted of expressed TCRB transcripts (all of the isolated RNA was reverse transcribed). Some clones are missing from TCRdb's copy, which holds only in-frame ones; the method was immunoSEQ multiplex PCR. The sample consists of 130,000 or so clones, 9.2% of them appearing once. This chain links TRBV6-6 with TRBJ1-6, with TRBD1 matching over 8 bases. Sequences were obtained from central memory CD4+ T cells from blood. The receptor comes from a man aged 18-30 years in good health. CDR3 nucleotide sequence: TGTGCCAGCAGCCAGGGACAGGATAATTCACCCCTCCACTTT. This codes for CASSQGQDNSPLHF.